The sequence of this T cell receptor beta chain was determined in a study of T-cell reconstitution after alpha-beta-depleted transplantation in children. Study observations and caveats: Several hundred expanded graft clones reportedly supplied alpha-beta T cells about two months after transplant. Newly produced T cells mostly provided counts and TCRbeta diversity after one year, as hyperexpanded clones declined. Diversity of TCRbeta at day 60 was high in some patients, arising from surviving recipient T cells and thymic progenitors.

Germline V gene lookup returns CDR1 SEHNR and CDR2 FQNEAQ (reference sequence). The CDR3 has 13 residues. The trim removed 6 bases at V and 7 bases at J, leaving 8 bases unmatched. A word on this clonotype: Its antigen is unidentified.

Unique molecular identifiers were incorporated when the TCRbeta library was constructed. Via MiXCR, TCRdb re-called the PCR reads, giving one row per CDR3 protein. Here the sample spans tens of thousands of distinct CDR3 sequences, roughly 5% being singletons. The receptor comes from a female patient under 10 years old who had a stem cell transplant for aplastic anemia, so the T cells may come from the graft donor. The chain couples TRBV7-9 to TRBJ1-2, with 7 bases matching TRBD1. The sequencing here drew on PBMCs, mostly from graft donor cells, taken 60 days after TCRalphabeta/CD19-depleted stem cell transplant. The CDR3 spells CASSRDSWPGYTF. The CDR3, as DNA: TGTGCCAGCAGTCGGGACAGCTGGCCTGGCTACACCTTC. Looking up the rest from reference TRBV7-9 and TRBJ1-2 gives the full variable domain: DTGVSQNPRHKITKRGQNVTFRCDPISEHNRLYWYRQTLGQGPEFLTYFQNEAQLEKSRLLSDRFSAERPKGSFSTLEIQRTEQGDSAMYLCASSRDSWPGYTFGSGTRLTVV.